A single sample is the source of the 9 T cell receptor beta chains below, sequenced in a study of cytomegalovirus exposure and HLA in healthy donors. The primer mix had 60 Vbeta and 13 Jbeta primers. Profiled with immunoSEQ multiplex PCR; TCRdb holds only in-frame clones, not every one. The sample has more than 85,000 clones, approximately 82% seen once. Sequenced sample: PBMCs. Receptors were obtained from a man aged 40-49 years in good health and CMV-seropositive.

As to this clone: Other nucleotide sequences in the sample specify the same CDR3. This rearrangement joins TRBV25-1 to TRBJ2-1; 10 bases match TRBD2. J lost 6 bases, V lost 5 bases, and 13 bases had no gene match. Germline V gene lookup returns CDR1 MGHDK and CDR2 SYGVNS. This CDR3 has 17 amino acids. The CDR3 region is CASSRPTGTSASNEQFF. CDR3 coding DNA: TGTGCCAGCAGTCGACCCACCGGGACTAGCGCCTCCAATGAGCAGTTCTTC. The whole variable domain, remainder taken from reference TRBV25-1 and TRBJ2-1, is EADIYQTPRYLVIGTGKKITLECSQTMGHDKMYWYQQDPGMELHLIHYSYGVNSTEKGDLSSESTVSRIRTEHFPLTLESARPSHTSQYLCASSRPTGTSASNEQFFGPGTRLTVL.

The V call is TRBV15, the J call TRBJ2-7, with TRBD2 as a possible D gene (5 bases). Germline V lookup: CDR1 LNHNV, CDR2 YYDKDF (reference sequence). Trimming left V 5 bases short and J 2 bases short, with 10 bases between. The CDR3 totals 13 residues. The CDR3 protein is CATSCGGAYEQYF. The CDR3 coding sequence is TGTGCCACCAGCTGTGGAGGTGCCTACGAGCAGTACTTC.

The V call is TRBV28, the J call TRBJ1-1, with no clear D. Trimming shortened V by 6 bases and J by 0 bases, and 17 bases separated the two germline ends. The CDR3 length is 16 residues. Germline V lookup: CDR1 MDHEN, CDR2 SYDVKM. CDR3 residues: CASSPRQTLMNTEAFF. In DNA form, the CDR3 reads TGTGCCAGCAGCCCGAGACAAACCCTCATGAACACTGAAGCTTTCTTT.

CDR3 sequence (DNA): TGTGCCAGCAGCCCTAGCGGGAGGGCCGACGAGCAGTACTTC. This translates into CASSPSGRADEQYF. The rearrangement uses TRBV7-9 and TRBJ2-7; 12 nucleotides align to TRBD2. Germline-derived CDR1 and CDR2 are SEHNR and FQNEAQ (reference sequence). J was trimmed by 5 bases and V by 5 bases; bases with no gene match: 4. The CDR3 sequence is 14 residues long.

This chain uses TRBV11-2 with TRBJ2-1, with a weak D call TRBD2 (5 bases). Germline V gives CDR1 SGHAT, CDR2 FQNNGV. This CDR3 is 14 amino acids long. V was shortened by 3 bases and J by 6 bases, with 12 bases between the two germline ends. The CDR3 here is CASSFYGVGNEQFF. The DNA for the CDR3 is TGTGCCAGCAGCTTCTACGGGGTTGGCAATGAGCAGTTCTTC.

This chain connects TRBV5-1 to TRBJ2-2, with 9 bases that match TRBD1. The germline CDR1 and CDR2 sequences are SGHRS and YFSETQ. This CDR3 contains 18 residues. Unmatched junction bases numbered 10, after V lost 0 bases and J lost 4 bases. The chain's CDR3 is CASSLGRVTGGATGELFF. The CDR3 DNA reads TGCGCCAGCAGCTTGGGTAGGGTAACAGGGGGCGCCACCGGGGAGCTGTTTTTT.

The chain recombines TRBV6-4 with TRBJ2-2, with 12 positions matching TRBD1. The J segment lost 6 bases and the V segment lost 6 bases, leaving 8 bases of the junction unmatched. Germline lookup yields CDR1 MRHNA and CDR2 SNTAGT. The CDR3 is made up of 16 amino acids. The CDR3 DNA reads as TGTGCCAGCAGCCCCGGGACAGGGGGCAAACCCGGGGAGCTGTTTTTT. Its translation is CASSPGTGGKPGELFF.

CDR3 residues: CASSSRATEGEKLFF. The CDR3 DNA follows: TGTGCCAGCAGCTCCCGAGCGACGGAGGGTGAAAAACTGTTTTTT. V usage is TRBV7-9 and J usage is TRBJ1-4, with no clear D. The CDR3 has 15 amino acids. Germline CDR1 reads SEHNR; CDR2 reads FQNEAQ (reference sequence). With 4 bases removed from V and 7 bases from J, the gap between germline ends came to 16 bases.

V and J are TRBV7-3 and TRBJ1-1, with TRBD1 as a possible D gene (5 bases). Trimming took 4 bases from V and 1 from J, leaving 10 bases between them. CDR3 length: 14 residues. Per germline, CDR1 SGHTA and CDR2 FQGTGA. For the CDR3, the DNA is TGTGCCAGCAGCTCTTCGGGGGGGAACACTGAAGCTTTCTTT. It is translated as CASSSSGGNTEAFF.